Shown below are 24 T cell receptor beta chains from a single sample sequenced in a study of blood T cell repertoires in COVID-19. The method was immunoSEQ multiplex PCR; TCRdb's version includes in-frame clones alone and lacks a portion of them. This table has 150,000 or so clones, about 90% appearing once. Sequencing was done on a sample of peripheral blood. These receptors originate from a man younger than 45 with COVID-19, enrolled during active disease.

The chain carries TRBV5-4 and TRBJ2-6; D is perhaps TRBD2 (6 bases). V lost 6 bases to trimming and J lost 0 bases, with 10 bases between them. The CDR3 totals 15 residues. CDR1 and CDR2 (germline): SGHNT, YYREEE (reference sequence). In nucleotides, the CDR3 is TGTGCCAGCATCCCCGGGGGCTCTGGGGCCAACGTCCTGACTTTC. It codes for CASIPGGSGANVLTF.

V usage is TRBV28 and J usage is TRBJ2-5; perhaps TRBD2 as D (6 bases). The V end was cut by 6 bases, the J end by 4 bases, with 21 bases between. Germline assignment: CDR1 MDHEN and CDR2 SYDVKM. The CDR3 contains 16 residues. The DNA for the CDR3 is TGTGCCAGCAGCCTGGAAGGAGGGAGCTGGGGAGAGACCCAGTACTTC. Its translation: CASSLEGGSWGETQYF.

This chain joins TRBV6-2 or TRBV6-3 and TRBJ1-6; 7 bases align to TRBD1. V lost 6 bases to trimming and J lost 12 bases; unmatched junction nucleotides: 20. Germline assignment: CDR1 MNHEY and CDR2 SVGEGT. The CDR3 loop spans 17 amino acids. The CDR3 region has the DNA TGTGCCAGCAGCCTCGTAAATTCCGGGACAGCGAAAGGACCCCTCCACTTT. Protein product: CASSLVNSGTAKGPLHF.

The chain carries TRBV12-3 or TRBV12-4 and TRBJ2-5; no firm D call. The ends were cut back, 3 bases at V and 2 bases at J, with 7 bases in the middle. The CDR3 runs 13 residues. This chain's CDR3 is CASSFIPQETQYF. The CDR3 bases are TGTGCCAGCAGTTTTATCCCGCAAGAGACCCAGTACTTC.

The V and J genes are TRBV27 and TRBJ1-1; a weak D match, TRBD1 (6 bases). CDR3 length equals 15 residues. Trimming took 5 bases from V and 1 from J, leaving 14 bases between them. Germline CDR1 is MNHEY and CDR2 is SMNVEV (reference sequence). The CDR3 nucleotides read TGTGCCAGCAGTCCACCGGGACACAAGAACACTGAAGCTTTCTTT. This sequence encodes CASSPPGHKNTEAFF.

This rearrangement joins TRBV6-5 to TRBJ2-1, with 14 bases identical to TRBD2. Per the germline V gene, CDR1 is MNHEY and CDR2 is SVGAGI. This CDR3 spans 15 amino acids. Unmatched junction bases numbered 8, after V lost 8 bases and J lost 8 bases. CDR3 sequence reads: CASGLGLAGGDEQFF. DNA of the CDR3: TGTGCCAGCGGGCTAGGACTAGCGGGAGGCGATGAGCAGTTCTTC.

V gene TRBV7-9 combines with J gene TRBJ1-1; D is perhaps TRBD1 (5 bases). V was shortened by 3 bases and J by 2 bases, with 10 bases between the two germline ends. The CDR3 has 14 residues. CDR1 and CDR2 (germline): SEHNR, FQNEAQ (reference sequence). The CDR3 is CASSFDSANTEAFF. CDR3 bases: TGTGCCAGCAGCTTCGACAGTGCAAACACTGAAGCTTTCTTT. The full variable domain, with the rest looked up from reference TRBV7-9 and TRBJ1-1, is DTGVSQNPRHKITKRGQNVTFRCDPISEHNRLYWYRQTLGQGPEFLTYFQNEAQLEKSRLLSDRFSAERPKGSFSTLEIQRTEQGDSAMYLCASSFDSANTEAFFGQGTRLTVV.

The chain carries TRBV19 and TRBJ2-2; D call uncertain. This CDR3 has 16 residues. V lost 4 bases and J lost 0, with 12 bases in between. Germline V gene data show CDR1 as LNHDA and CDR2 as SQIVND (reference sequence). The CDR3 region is CASSRRGGANTGELFF. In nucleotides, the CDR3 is TGTGCCAGTAGTAGGCGCGGCGGAGCGAACACCGGGGAGCTGTTTTTT.

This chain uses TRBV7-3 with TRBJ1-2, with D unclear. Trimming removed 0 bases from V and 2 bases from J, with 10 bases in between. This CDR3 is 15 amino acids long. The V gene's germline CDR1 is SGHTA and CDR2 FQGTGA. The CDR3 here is CASSLTPGVNYGYTF. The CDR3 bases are TGTGCCAGCAGCTTAACCCCCGGGGTCAACTATGGCTACACCTTC.

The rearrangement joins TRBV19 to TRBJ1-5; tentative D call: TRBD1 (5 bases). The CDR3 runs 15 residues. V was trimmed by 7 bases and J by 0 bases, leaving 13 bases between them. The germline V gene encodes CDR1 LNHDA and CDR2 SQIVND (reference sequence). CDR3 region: CASTIGDYSNQPQHF. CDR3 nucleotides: TGTGCCAGTACCATAGGGGATTATAGCAATCAGCCCCAGCATTTT. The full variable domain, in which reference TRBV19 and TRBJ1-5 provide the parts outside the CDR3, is DGGITQSPKYLFRKEGQNVTLSCEQNLNHDAMYWYRQDPGQGLRLIYYSQIVNDFQKGDIAEGYSVSREKKESFPLTVTSAQKNPTAFYLCASTIGDYSNQPQHFGDGTRLSIL.

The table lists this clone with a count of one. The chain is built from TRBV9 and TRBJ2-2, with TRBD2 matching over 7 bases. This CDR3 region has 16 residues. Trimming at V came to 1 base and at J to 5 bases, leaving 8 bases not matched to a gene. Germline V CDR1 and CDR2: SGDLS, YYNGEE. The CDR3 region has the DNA TGTGCCAGCAGCGTAAGGCCGGGGGGTATGACCGGGGAGCTGTTTTTT. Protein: CASSVRPGGMTGELFF.

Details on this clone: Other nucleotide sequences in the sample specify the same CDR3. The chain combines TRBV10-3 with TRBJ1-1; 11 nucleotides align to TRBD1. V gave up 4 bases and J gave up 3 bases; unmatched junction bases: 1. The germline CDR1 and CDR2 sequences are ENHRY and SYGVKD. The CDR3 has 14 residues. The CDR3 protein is CAISGGQGDTEAFF. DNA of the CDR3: TGTGCCATCAGTGGGGGACAGGGGGACACTGAAGCTTTCTTT.

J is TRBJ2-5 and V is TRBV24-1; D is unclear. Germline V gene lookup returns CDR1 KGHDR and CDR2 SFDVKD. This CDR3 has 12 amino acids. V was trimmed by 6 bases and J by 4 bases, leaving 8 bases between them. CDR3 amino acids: CATSPGPETQYF. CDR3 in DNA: TGTGCCACCAGTCCAGGTCCAGAGACCCAGTACTTC.

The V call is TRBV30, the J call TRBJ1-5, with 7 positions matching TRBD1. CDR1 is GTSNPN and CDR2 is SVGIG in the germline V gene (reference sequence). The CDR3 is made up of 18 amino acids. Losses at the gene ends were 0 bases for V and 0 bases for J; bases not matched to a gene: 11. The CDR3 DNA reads TGTGCCTGGAGTGTACTTTGGCACGACAGGGATAGCAATCAGCCCCAGCATTTT. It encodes CAWSVLWHDRDSNQPQHF.

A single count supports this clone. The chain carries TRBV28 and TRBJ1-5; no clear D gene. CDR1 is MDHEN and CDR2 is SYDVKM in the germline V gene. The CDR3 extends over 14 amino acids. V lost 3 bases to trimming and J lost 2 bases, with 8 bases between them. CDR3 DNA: TGTGCCAGCAGTTTGATTAGTGGCAATCAGCCCCAGCATTTT. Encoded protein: CASSLISGNQPQHF.

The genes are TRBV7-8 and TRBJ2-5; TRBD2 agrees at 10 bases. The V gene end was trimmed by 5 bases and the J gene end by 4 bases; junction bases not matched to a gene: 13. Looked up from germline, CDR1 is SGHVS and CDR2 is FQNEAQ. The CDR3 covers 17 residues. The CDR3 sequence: CASSNAGPGLASETQYF. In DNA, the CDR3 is TGTGCCAGCAGCAACGCTGGTCCGGGACTAGCGTCAGAGACCCAGTACTTC.

CDR3 DNA sequence: TGTGCCAGCAGTTACTCGATCGCGGAGAACTATGGCTACACCTTC. Its translation: CASSYSIAENYGYTF. The chain links TRBV6-2 or TRBV6-3 to TRBJ1-2; the D is unclear. In germline, CDR1 is MNHEY, CDR2 SVGEGT. The CDR3 consists of 15 residues. V gave up 0 bases and J gave up 2 bases, with 10 bases separating them.

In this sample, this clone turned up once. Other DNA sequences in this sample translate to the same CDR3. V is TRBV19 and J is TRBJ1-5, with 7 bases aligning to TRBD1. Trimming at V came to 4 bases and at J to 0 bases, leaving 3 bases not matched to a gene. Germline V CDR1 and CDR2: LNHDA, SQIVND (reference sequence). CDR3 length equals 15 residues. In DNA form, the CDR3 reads TGTGCCAGTAGTAGACAGGGAGATAGCAATCAGCCCCAGCATTTT. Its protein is CASSRQGDSNQPQHF.

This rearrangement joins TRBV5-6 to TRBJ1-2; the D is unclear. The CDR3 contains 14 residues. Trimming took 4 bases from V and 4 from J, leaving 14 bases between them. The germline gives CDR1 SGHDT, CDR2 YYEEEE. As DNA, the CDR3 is TGTGCCAGCAGCAATGAAGCACCGATCTATGGCTACACCTTC. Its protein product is CASSNEAPIYGYTF. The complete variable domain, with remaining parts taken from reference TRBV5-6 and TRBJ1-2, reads DAGVTQSPTHLIKTRGQQVTLRCSPKSGHDTVSWYQQALGQGPQFIFQYYEEEERQRGNFPDRFSGHQFPNYSSELNVNALLLGDSALYLCASSNEAPIYGYTFGSGTRLTVV.

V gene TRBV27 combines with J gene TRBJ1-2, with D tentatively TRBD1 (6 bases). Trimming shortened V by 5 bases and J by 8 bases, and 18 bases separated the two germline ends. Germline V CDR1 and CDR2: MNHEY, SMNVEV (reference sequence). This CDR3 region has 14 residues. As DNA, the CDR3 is TGTGCCAGCAGTCCAGACCGCACAGGGTACGGCTACACCTTC. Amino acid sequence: CASSPDRTGYGYTF.

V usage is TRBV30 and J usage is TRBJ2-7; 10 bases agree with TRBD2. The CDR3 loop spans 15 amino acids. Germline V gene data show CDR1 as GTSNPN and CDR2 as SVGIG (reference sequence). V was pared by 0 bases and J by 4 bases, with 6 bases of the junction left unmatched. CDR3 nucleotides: TGTGCCTGGAGTGTAGCGGGAGGGCCAGGTTACGAGCAGTACTTC. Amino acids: CAWSVAGGPGYEQYF.

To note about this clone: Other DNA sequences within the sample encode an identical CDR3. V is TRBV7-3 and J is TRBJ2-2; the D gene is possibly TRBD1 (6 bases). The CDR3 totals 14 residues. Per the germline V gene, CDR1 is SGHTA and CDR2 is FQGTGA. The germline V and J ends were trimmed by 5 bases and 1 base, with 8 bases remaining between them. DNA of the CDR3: TGTGCCAGCAGCCCACAGGGGAACACCGGGGAGCTGTTTTTT. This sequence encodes CASSPQGNTGELFF.

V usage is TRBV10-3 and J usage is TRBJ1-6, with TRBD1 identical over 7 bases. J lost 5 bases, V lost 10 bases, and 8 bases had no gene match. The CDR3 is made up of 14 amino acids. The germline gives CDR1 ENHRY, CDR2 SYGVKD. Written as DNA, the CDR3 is TGTGCCACCGTTGCGACAGGGAATAATTCACCCCTCCACTTT. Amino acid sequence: CATVATGNNSPLHF.

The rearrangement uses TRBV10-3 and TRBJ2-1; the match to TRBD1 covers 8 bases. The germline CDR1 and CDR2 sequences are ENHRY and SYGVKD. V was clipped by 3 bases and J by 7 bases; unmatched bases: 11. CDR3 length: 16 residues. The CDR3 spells CAISDFRQGARNEQFF. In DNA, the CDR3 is TGTGCCATCAGTGACTTTCGTCAGGGGGCCAGGAATGAGCAGTTCTTC.